Listed here is a single TCR beta chain. The antigen is undetermined. The data belong to a study of shared clonotypes between healthy human individuals. Study-wide background: Each donor's CD4 naive and CD4 memory cells filled three plates apiece, CD8 naive two, and CD8 memory one.

Study conclusions and caveats: When naive CD4 clonotypes were compared across four donors, approximately 5% were shared. The researchers took only blood, and tissue repertoires probably look different.

Germline assignment: CDR1 MNHEY and CDR2 SMNVEV (reference sequence). V was shortened by 6 bases and J by 5 bases, with 15 bases between the two germline ends. The CDR3 has 14 residues. Naive CD8 cells were CD45RO-negative, positively selected for CCR7, excluding terminally differentiated effector memory CD45RA+ cells. Several immunoSEQ 96-well plates shared each subset's DNA, each plate a replicate. Clones were sequenced by immunoSEQ multiplex PCR, and TCRdb holds only the in-frame ones, with some missing. The data contain nearly 600,000 clones, around 95% of them singletons. The V call is TRBV27, the J call TRBJ2-3; D remains unclear. The sequence was collected from a woman in her twenties or thirties in good health. The sequenced material came from naive CD8+ T cells sorted from blood. CDR3 sequence: CASSPDLTEDTQYF. CDR3 coding DNA: TGTGCCAGCAGCCCTGACCTTACCGAAGATACGCAGTATTTT.